Included here is one TCR beta chain sequence, with context. Per germline, CDR1 SGHKS and CDR2 YYEKEE (reference sequence). Germline trimming cut 4 bases from V and 7 bases from J; bases unmatched to any gene: 6. The CDR3 has 14 amino acids. The sample belongs to a study of OX40 agonist ivuxolimab in advanced cancers. Study in general: It was permissible to have had prior anti-PD-1, anti-PD-L1 or anti-CTLA-4 therapy, and around 40% had some. Partial responses, seen in three patients, involved one hepatocellular carcinoma and two cutaneous melanomas.

TCRdb's copy holds only in-frame clones and misses some; the assay was immunoSEQ multiplex PCR. The top ten hold approximately 0.51% of the sample, which has tens of thousands of clones, roughly 89% seen once. Anyone with autoimmune disease history or systemic immunosuppression was excluded. The specimen was CD4+ or CD8+ T cells sorted from blood, collected in a trial of the OX40 agonist ivuxolimab. The sequence came from an adult with an advanced solid tumor such as melanoma, head and neck, liver or kidney cancer. The rearrangement joins TRBV5-5 to TRBJ1-2; 11 bases line up with TRBD1. The CDR3 is CASSRDRGIGGYTF. CDR3 bases: TGTGCCAGCAGCAGGGACAGGGGGATAGGTGGCTACACCTTC. The full variable domain, completed using reference TRBV5-5 and TRBJ1-2, is DAGVTQSPTHLIKTRGQQVTLRCSPISGHKSVSWYQQVLGQGPQFIFQYYEKEERGRGNFPDRFSARQFPNYSSELNVNALLLGDSALYLCASSRDRGIGGYTFGSGTRLTVV.